This T cell receptor beta chain is from a study of identical twins. Between the trimmed V and J ends, which lost 11 bases and 3 bases, there was a span of 13 bases. Germline loops: CDR1 MDHEN, CDR2 SYDVKM. CDR3 length: 12 amino acids. TCRdb called the 5' RACE reads again in MiXCR, with one record for every CDR3 protein. The data show approximately 620,000 distinct CDR3 sequences, 8.6% seen once. This sample also belongs to another study, concerning yellow fever vaccine responses in identical twins.

The receptor was isolated from a woman aged 18-29 years in good health. The sample consisted of PBMCs. This rearrangement joins TRBV28 to TRBJ1-2; D uncertain. CDR3 DNA sequence: TGTGCCCTACAGATTGGAGACTATGGCTACACCTTC. This sequence encodes CALQIGDYGYTF.